This record concerns one TCR beta chain sequence. Its antigen is currently unknown. This may be a read error: a much more frequent sequence differs by one nucleotide. These data are taken from a study of T cells in Graves' hyperthyroidism and ophthalmopathy. Background on the study: At initial diagnosis, before any treatment had begun, peripheral blood was obtained.

Germline V gives CDR1 MNHEY, CDR2 SVGAGI. V gave up 4 bases and J gave up 4 bases; unmatched junction bases: 10. The CDR3 length is 16 residues. RNA transcripts were the template for amplifying TCR beta CDR3 regions. The TCR CDR3 first-round RT-PCR relied on the HTBI primer set. From the multiplex PCR reads, TCRdb called clonotypes with MiXCR, one entry per CDR3 protein. The table includes under 400,000 distinct CDR3 sequences, over 12% detected once. Diagnosis relied on clinical symptoms, serum thyroxine and TRAb, thyroid ultrasound and orbital computed tomography. Using 10 ml of fresh peripheral blood, PBMCs were prepared. Overall study findings and caveats: Model-based prediction identified ophthalmopathy a median about 7 months prior to its onset.

The chain recombines TRBV6-5 with TRBJ2-1; 7 bases match TRBD2. This TCR derives from a woman aged 55 to 70 with Graves' ophthalmopathy. The specimen was blood. CDR3 DNA: TGTGCCAGCAGTTCTTCCGGGGGGTCGGCTTACAATGAGCAGTTCTTC. Protein: CASSSSGGSAYNEQFF.